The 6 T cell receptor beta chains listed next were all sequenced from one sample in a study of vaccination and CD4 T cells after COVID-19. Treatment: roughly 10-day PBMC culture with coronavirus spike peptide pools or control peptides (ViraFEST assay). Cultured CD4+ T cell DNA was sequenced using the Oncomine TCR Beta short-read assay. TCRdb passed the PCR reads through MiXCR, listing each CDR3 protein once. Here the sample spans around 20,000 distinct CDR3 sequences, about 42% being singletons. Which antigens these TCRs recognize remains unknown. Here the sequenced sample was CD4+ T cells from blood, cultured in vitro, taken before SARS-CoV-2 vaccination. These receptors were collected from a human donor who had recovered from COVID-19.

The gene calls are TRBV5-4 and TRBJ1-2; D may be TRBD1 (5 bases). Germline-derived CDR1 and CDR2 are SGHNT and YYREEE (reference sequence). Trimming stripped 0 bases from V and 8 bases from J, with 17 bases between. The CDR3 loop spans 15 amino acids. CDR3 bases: TGTGCCAGCAGCTTGGAAGCAGGGACCGTAGGCGGCTACACCTTC. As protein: CASSLEAGTVGGYTF.

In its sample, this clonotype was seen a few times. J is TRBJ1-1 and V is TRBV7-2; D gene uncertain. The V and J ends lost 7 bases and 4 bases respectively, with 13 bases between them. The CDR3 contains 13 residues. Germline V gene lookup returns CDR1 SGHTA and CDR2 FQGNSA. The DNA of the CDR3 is TGTGCCAGCATGCGACCCCTGGGCACTGAAGCTTTCTTT. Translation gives CASMRPLGTEAFF.

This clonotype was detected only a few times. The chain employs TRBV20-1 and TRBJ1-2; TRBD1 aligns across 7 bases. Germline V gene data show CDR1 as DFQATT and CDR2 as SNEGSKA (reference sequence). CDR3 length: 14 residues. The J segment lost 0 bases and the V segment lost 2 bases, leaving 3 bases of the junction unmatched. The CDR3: CSARTGTANYGYTF. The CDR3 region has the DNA TGCAGTGCTAGAACCGGGACAGCTAACTATGGCTACACCTTC.

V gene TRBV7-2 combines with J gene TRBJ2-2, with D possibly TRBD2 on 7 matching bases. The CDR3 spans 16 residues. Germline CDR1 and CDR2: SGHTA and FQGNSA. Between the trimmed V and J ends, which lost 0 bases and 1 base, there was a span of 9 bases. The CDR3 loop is CASSLAGGGNTGELFF. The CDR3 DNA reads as TGTGCCAGCAGCTTAGCGGGAGGGGGGAACACCGGGGAGCTGTTTTTT.

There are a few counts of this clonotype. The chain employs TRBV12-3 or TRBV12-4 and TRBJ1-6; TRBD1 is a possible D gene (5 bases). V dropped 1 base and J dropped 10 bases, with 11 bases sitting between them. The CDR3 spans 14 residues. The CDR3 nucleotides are TGTGCCAGCAGTTTAGATAACGGGGGATCACCCCTCCACTTT. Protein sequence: CASSLDNGGSPLHF.

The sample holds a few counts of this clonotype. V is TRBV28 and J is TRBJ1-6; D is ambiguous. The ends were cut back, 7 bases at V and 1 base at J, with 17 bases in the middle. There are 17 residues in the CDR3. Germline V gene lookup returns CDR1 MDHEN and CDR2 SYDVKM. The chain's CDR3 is CASIPGRRASYNSPLHF. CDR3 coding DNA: TGTGCCAGCATTCCCGGACGGCGGGCGTCCTATAATTCACCCCTCCACTTT.